Below, 28 T cell receptor beta chains from the same sample are listed, as sequenced in a study of neurological immune-mediated disorders. TCRdb ran MiXCR on the 5' RACE reads and lists one entry per CDR3 protein. The sample holds about 55,000 distinct CDR3 sequences, approximately 4% seen once. The specimen was PBMCs. These receptors all come from a man in his forties or fifties with multiple sclerosis.

This clonotype was seen ten or more times. V and J are TRBV5-1 and TRBJ1-3; D remains ambiguous. Per germline, CDR1 SGHRS and CDR2 YFSETQ. V dropped 0 bases and J dropped 1 base, with 8 bases sitting between them. The CDR3 covers 15 residues. The CDR3 is CASSLAAGSGNTIYF. The DNA of the CDR3 is TGCGCCAGCAGCTTGGCCGCGGGGTCTGGAAACACCATATATTTT.

This CDR3 reads CASSNGQGGGQPQHF. Written as DNA, the CDR3 is TGTGCCAGCAGCAATGGACAGGGAGGTGGCCAGCCCCAGCATTTT. This chain links TRBV12-3 or TRBV12-4 with TRBJ1-5; 8 positions match TRBD1. This CDR3 spans 15 amino acids. V shed 6 bases, J shed 7 bases, and the junction held 11 bases outside the gene matches.

The sample holds many counts of this clonotype. CDR3: CASTVGVSTEAFF. CDR3 nucleotide sequence: TGTGCCAGCACCGTGGGGGTGAGCACTGAAGCTTTCTTT. The J gene is TRBJ1-1, the V gene TRBV6-6, with D tentatively TRBD1 (5 bases). This CDR3 region has 13 residues. V lost 7 bases and J 4 bases, leaving 13 bases between the germline ends. CDR1 is MNHNY and CDR2 is SVGAGI in the germline V gene (reference sequence).

This clonotype has ten or more counts. The chain carries TRBV20-1 and TRBJ1-2; the D is unclear. The CDR3 is 14 amino acids. Germline V gives CDR1 DFQATT, CDR2 SNEGSKA (reference sequence). Between the trimmed V and J ends, which lost 6 bases and 4 bases, there was a span of 18 bases. The CDR3 loop is CSAPGVRGAYGYTF. CDR3 in DNA: TGCAGTGCACCGGGCGTTCGGGGAGCCTATGGCTACACCTTC.

The sample holds many counts of this clonotype. The chain joins TRBV9 to TRBJ1-1, with D unclear. Germline V CDR1 and CDR2: SGDLS, YYNGEE. This CDR3 comprises 13 residues. Trimming pared 0 bases from V and 7 bases from J, leaving 10 bases between. The CDR3 sequence is CASSVGVDGEAFF. The CDR3 bases are TGTGCCAGCAGCGTAGGAGTGGATGGTGAAGCTTTCTTT.

There are a few counts of this clonotype. The chain employs TRBV6-2 or TRBV6-3 and TRBJ2-1, with TRBD2 matching over 8 bases. V lost 2 bases, J lost 8 bases, and 8 bases stayed unmatched. The CDR3 length is 15 residues. Germline CDR1 is MNHEY and CDR2 is SVGEGT. The CDR3 is CASSYDPGGRHEQFF. The DNA of the CDR3 is TGTGCCAGCAGTTACGACCCGGGAGGGCGCCATGAGCAGTTCTTC.

This clonotype was recorded many times. This chain links TRBV7-2 with TRBJ2-7; D is possibly TRBD2 (6 bases). CDR3 length equals 15 residues. Trimming removed 0 bases at V and 5 bases at J, with 14 bases between. The germline CDR1 and CDR2 sequences are SGHTA and FQGNSA. CDR3 bases: TGTGCCAGCAGCTTAGCTCAGGGTACGGGAGACGAGCAGTACTTC. Amino acid sequence: CASSLAQGTGDEQYF.

This clonotype was observed a few times. The chain employs TRBV7-2 and TRBJ2-3; no reliable D call. Germline CDR1 SGHTA, CDR2 FQGNSA. The CDR3 runs 13 residues. Trimming pared 5 bases from V and 4 bases from J, leaving 10 bases between. The CDR3 is CASSPTASDTQYF. CDR3 DNA sequence: TGTGCCAGCAGCCCGACGGCCTCAGATACGCAGTATTTT.

This sequence joins TRBV15 and TRBJ2-7; 10 bases fit TRBD2. The CDR3 totals 15 residues. Germline loops: CDR1 LNHNV, CDR2 YYDKDF (reference sequence). Unmatched junction bases numbered 5, after V lost 4 bases and J lost 2 bases. DNA of the CDR3: TGTGCCACCAGCACCTTAGCGGGGGGCGCCTACGAGCAGTACTTC. Translated, it gives CATSTLAGGAYEQYF.

This clonotype came up many times. The gene calls are TRBV7-2 and TRBJ2-5; D is possibly TRBD1 or TRBD2 (5 bases each). Looked up from germline, CDR1 is SGHTA and CDR2 is FQGNSA. V was cut by 5 bases and J by 5 bases, with 15 bases left in between. The CDR3 contains 14 residues. The chain's CDR3 is CASSQGVGVETQYF. The DNA of the CDR3 is TGTGCCAGCAGCCAAGGGGTGGGGGTCGAGACCCAGTACTTC.

This clonotype occurred many times. The rearrangement joins TRBV20-1 to TRBJ1-5; D gene ambiguous. V was clipped by 3 bases and J by 1 base, with 19 bases between them. Germline CDR1 and CDR2: DFQATT and SNEGSKA (reference sequence). This CDR3 spans 17 amino acids. CDR3 loop: CSASSGSGLGSNQPQHF. The CDR3 DNA is TGCAGTGCTAGCTCGGGGTCCGGTTTGGGGAGCAATCAGCCCCAGCATTTT.

This clonotype was recorded at least ten times. This rearrangement joins TRBV5-1 to TRBJ1-4; 7 bases match TRBD1. V dropped 4 bases and J dropped 0; count of bases not matched to a gene: 3. The CDR3 runs to 15 residues. CDR1 SGHRS and CDR2 YFSETQ come from the germline V gene. The CDR3 DNA is TGCGCCAGCAGCGGGGGACAGACAACTAATGAAAAACTGTTTTTT. Translated, it gives CASSGGQTTNEKLFF.

In its sample, this clonotype was seen a few times. The V and J genes are TRBV6-5 and TRBJ1-6; D gene unclear. V lost 0 bases and J 10 bases, leaving 4 bases between the germline ends. Germline V CDR1 and CDR2: MNHEY, SVGAGI. The CDR3 is 12 amino acids. The CDR3 spells CASSYSGSPLHF. The CDR3 DNA is TGTGCCAGCAGTTACTCTGGATCACCCCTCCACTTT.

This clonotype has a count of ten or more. The rearrangement links TRBV5-6 to TRBJ1-2; D is ambiguous. The CDR3 is 12 amino acids. The V end was cut by 4 bases, the J end by 4 bases, with 8 bases between. Germline CDR1 and CDR2: SGHDT and YYEEEE. The DNA for the CDR3 is TGTGCCAGCAGCCCGGGCCGCTATGGCTACACCTTC. Translated, it gives CASSPGRYGYTF.

This clonotype was detected a few times. This sequence joins TRBV20-1 and TRBJ2-7; TRBD2 agrees at 9 bases. Trimming cost V 5 bases and J 4 bases; bases outside gene matches: 6. Germline V gene lookup returns CDR1 DFQATT and CDR2 SNEGSKA (reference sequence). The CDR3 sequence is 13 residues long. The DNA of the CDR3 is TGCAGTGCTTTTAGCGGGAGTCTTTACGAGCAGTACTTC. Amino acids: CSAFSGSLYEQYF.

Points on this clonotype: A much larger clonotype is one base distant, so this may be a read error. Here the CDR3 omits its conserved ending phenylalanine or tryptophan, so a read error is the likely source. V gene TRBV5-6 combines with J gene TRBJ2-3, with D unresolved. There are 14 residues in the CDR3. The germline V and J ends were trimmed by 1 base and 11 bases, with 17 bases remaining between them. Per germline, CDR1 SGHDT and CDR2 YYEEEE. The CDR3 DNA is TGTGCCAGCAGCTTGTTCGGACCCCAGATCGAGCAGTATATT. Protein: CASSLFGPQIEQYI.

This clonotype was detected many times. The chain combines TRBV9 with TRBJ2-7; D ambiguous. The V gene lost 0 bases and the J gene lost 2 bases, with 9 bases spanning the gap. The CDR3 is 14 residues long. Per the germline V gene, CDR1 is SGDLS and CDR2 is YYNGEE. The CDR3 here is CASSVDGRTYEQYF. Here the CDR3 DNA reads TGTGCCAGCAGCGTAGACGGCAGAACCTACGAGCAGTACTTC.

There are a few counts of this clonotype. This may be a read error, as it is one base from a much larger clone. The chain combines TRBV12-3 or TRBV12-4 with TRBJ1-3; 8 nucleotides match TRBD1. The CDR3 totals 15 residues. The CDR3 here is CASSRDRSSGKTIYF. For the CDR3, the DNA is TGTGCCAGCAGTCGGGACAGGTCCTCTGGAAAAACCATATATTTT.

In this sample, this clonotype turned up many times. J is TRBJ2-3 and V is TRBV5-5; D call uncertain. Germline-derived CDR1 and CDR2 are SGHKS and YYEKEE (reference sequence). V lost 4 bases, J lost 0 bases, and 12 bases lay in between. The CDR3 contains 15 residues. CDR3 bases: TGTGCCAGCAGCCACAAAGACTCTAGCACAGATACGCAGTATTTT. Translated, it gives CASSHKDSSTDTQYF.

This clonotype was counted between two and nine times. The chain links TRBV12-3 or TRBV12-4 to TRBJ2-1; D is unresolved. The CDR3 is made up of 20 amino acids. The ends were cut back, 3 bases at V and 5 bases at J, with 29 bases in the middle. This CDR3 is CASSFGSPTFVGPVNNEQFF. As DNA, the CDR3 is TGTGCCAGCAGTTTCGGGTCCCCCACGTTCGTCGGTCCAGTCAACAATGAGCAGTTCTTC.

This clonotype showed up many times. The chain is built from TRBV7-9 and TRBJ2-4; D remains unclear. Germline V CDR1 and CDR2: SEHNR, FQNEAQ (reference sequence). This CDR3 contains 14 residues. Between the trimmed V and J ends, which lost 4 bases and 5 bases, there was a span of 12 bases. The CDR3 DNA reads as TGTGCCAGCAGCTCGAGTTCTCCGGAAAACATTCAGTACTTC. The encoded protein is CASSSSSPENIQYF.

About this clonotype itself: A read error is possible here, since a much larger clone lies one base away. The chain couples TRBV4-1 to TRBJ2-1, with D tentatively TRBD2 (5 bases). The CDR3 runs to 14 residues. Germline CDR1 MGHRA, CDR2 YSYEKL. V lost 1 base and J 8 bases, leaving 12 bases between the germline ends. CDR3 nucleotide sequence: TGCGCCAGCAGCCAAGGGAGAGGGAGCTATGAGCAGTTCTTC. As protein: CASSQGRGSYEQFF.

This clonotype showed up many times. The V gene is TRBV20-1, the J gene TRBJ1-1; D is unclear. Germline V CDR1 and CDR2: DFQATT, SNEGSKA (reference sequence). V was pared by 3 bases and J by 1 base, with 9 bases between. The CDR3 is made up of 13 amino acids. The CDR3 DNA is TGCAGTGCTAGTGCAGGAACGAACACTGAAGCTTTCTTT. It yields the protein CSASAGTNTEAFF.

The table lists this clonotype with many counts. V is TRBV20-1 and J is TRBJ1-5, with 10 bases fitting TRBD1. Trimming removed 6 bases from V and 5 bases from J; junction bases left unmatched: 10. The CDR3 totals 15 residues. Germline V gene data show CDR1 as DFQATT and CDR2 as SNEGSKA (reference sequence). In nucleotides, the CDR3 is TGCAGTGCGAGAAGCGCCGGGACAGGGGATCAGCCCCAGCATTTT. Translation gives CSARSAGTGDQPQHF.

This clonotype was seen repeatedly, ten times or more. V and J are TRBV28 and TRBJ2-7; D could derive from TRBD1 or TRBD2 (6 bases each). V lost 6 bases to trimming and J lost 2 bases, with 17 bases between them. Germline V CDR1 and CDR2: MDHEN, SYDVKM. The CDR3 totals 15 residues. In nucleotides, the CDR3 is TGTGCCAGCAGCTCCCGGGAGAGGGGGGCCTACGAGCAGTACTTC. Amino acid sequence: CASSSRERGAYEQYF.

This clonotype was seen ten or more times. The chain carries TRBV4-1 and TRBJ2-2; 8 bases are a match to TRBD2. The V gene's germline CDR1 is MGHRA and CDR2 YSYEKL. The CDR3 is 14 residues long. The V gene end was trimmed by 6 bases and the J gene end by 4 bases; junction bases not matched to a gene: 4. The CDR3 nucleotides read TGCGCCAGCAGAGACGGGAGGGGCACCGGGGAGCTGTTTTTT. Translated, it gives CASRDGRGTGELFF.

This clonotype was found many times. J is TRBJ2-3 and V is TRBV5-6, with TRBD1 matching 8 bases. The ends lost 2 bases at V and 4 bases at J; junction bases unmatched: 6. Germline V CDR1 and CDR2: SGHDT, YYEEEE. The CDR3 has 15 residues. The CDR3 DNA reads as TGTGCCAGCAGCTTTTTGGGACAGGCCCCAGATACGCAGTATTTT. Its translation is CASSFLGQAPDTQYF.

This clonotype has ten or more counts. The genes are TRBV29-1 and TRBJ1-2, with D perhaps matching TRBD1 (5 bases). The CDR3 extends over 13 amino acids. V was clipped by 4 bases and J by 3 bases, with 12 bases between them. Germline CDR1 reads SQVTM; CDR2 reads ANQGSEA. In DNA, the CDR3 is TGCAGCGTTGGTGGGGACCCTGACTATGGCTACACCTTC. Encoded protein: CSVGGDPDYGYTF.